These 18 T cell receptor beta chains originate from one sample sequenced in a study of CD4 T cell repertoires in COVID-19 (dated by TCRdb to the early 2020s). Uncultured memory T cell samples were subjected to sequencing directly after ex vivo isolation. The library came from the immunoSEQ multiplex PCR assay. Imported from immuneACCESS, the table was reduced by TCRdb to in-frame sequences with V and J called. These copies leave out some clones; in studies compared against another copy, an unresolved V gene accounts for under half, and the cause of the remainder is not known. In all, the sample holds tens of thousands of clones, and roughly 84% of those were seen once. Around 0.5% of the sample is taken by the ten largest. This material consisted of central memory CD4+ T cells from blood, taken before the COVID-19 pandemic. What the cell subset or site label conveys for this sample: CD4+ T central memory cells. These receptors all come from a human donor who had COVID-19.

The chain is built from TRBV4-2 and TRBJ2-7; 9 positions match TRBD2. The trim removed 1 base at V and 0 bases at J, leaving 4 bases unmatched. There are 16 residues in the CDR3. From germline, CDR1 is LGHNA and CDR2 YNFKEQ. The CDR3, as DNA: TGTGCCAGCAGCCAAGGACTAGCGGCACCCTCCTACGAGCAGTACTTC. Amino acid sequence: CASSQGLAAPSYEQYF.

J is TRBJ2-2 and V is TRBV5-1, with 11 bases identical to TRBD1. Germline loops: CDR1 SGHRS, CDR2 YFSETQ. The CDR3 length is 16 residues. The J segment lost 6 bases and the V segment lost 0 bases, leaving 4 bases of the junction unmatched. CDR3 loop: CASSLDGQGAAGELFF. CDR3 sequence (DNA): TGCGCCAGCAGCTTGGACGGACAGGGGGCCGCCGGGGAGCTGTTTTTT.

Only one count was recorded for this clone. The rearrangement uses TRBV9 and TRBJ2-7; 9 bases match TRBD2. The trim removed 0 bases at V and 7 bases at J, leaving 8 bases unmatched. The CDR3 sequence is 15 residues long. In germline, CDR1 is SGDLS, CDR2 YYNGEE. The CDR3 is CASSVGAGGVLEQYF. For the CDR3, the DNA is TGTGCCAGCAGCGTAGGGGCGGGAGGGGTTCTGGAGCAGTACTTC. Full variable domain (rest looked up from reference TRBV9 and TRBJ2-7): DSGVTQTPKHLITATGQRVTLRCSPRSGDLSVYWYQQSLDQGLQFLIQYYNGEERAKGNILERFSAQQFPDLHSELNLSSLELGDSALYFCASSVGAGGVLEQYFGPGTRLTVT.

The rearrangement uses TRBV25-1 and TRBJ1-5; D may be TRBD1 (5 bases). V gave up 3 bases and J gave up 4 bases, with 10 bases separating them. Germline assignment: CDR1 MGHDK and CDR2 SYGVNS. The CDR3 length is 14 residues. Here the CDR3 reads CASSERGLNQPQHF. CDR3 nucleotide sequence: TGTGCCAGCAGTGAGAGGGGACTAAATCAGCCCCAGCATTTT.

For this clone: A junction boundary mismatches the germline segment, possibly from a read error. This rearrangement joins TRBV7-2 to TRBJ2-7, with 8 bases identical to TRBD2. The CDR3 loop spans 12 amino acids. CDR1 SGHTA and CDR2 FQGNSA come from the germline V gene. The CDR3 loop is CASRTGGGSPNF. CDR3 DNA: TGTGCCAGCAGAACGGGGGGGGGCTCCCCCAACTTC.

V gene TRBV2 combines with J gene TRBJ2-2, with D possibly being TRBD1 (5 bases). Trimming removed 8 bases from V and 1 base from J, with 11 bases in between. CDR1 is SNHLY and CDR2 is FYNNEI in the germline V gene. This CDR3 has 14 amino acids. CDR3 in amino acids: CASSYQGNTGELFF. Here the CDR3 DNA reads TGTGCCAGCTCATACCAGGGGAACACCGGGGAGCTGTTTTTT. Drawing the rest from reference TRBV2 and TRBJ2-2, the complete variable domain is EPEVTQTPSHQVTQMGQEVILRCVPISNHLYFYWYRQILGQKVEFLVSFYNNEISEKSEIFDDQFSVERPDGSNFTLKIRSTKLEDSAMYFCASSYQGNTGELFFGEGSRLTVL.

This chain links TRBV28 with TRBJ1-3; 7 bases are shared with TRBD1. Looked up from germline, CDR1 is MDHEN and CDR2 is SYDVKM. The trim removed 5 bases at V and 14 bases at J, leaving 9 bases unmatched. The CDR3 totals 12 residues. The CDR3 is CASSPFDRAVYF. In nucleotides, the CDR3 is TGTGCCAGCAGTCCTTTCGACAGGGCGGTATATTTT. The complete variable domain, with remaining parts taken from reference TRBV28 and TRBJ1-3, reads DVKVTQSSRYLVKRTGEKVFLECVQDMDHENMFWYRQDPGLGLRLIYFSYDVKMKEKGDIPEGYSVSREKKERFSLILESASTNQTSMYLCASSPFDRAVYFGEGSWLTVV.

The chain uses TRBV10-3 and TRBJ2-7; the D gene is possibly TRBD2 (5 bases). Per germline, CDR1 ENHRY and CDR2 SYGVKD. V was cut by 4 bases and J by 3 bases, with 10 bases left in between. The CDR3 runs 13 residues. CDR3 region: CAISGPGNYEQYF. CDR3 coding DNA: TGTGCCATCAGTGGGCCCGGGAACTACGAGCAGTACTTC.

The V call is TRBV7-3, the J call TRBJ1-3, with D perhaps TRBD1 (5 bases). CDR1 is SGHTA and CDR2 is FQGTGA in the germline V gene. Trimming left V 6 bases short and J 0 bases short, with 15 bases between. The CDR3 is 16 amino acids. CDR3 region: CASSGAPRNSGNTIYF. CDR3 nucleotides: TGTGCCAGCAGTGGGGCTCCGCGGAACTCTGGAAACACCATATATTTT. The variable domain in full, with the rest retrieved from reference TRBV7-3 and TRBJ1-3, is GAGVSQTPSNKVTEKGKYVELRCDPISGHTALYWYRQSLGQGPEFLIYFQGTGAADDSGLPNDRFFAVRPEGSVSTLKIQRTERGDSAVYLCASSGAPRNSGNTIYFGEGSWLTVV.

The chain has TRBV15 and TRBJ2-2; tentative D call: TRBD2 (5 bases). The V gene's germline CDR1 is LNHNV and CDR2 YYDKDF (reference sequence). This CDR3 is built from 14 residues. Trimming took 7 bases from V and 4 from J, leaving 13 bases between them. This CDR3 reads CATKDWTTTGELFF. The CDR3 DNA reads TGTGCCACCAAGGACTGGACGACCACCGGGGAGCTGTTTTTT. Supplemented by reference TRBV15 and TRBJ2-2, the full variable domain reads DAMVIQNPRYQVTQFGKPVTLSCSQTLNHNVMYWYQQKSSQAPKLLFHYYDKDFNNEADTPDNFQSRRPNTSFCFLDIRSPGLGDTAMYLCATKDWTTTGELFFGEGSRLTVL.

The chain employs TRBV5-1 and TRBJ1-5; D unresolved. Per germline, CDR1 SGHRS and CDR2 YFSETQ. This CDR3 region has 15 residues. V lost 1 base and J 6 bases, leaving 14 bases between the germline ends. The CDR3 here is CASSLSWQAGQPQHF. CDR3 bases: TGCGCCAGCAGCTTGTCCTGGCAGGCAGGTCAGCCCCAGCATTTT. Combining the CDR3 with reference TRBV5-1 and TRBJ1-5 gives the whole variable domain KAGVTQTPRYLIKTRGQQVTLSCSPISGHRSVSWYQQTPGQGLQFLFEYFSETQRNKGNFPGRFSGRQFSNSRSEMNVSTLELGDSALYLCASSLSWQAGQPQHFGDGTRLSIL.

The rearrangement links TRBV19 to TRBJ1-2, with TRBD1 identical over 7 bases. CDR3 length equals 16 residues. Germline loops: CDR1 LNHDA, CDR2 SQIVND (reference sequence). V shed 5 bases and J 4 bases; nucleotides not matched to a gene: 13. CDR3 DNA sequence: TGTGCCAGTAGTTCTCGTCGACAGGGTTGGATCTATGGCTACACCTTC. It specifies CASSSRRQGWIYGYTF. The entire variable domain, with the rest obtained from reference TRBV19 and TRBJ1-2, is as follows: DGGITQSPKYLFRKEGQNVTLSCEQNLNHDAMYWYRQDPGQGLRLIYYSQIVNDFQKGDIAEGYSVSREKKESFPLTVTSAQKNPTAFYLCASSSRRQGWIYGYTFGSGTRLTVV.

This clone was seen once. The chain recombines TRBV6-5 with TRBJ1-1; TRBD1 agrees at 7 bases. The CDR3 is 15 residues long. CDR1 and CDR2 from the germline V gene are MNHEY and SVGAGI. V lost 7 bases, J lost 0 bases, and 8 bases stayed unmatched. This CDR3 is CASKNTGTVNTEAFF. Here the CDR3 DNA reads TGTGCCAGCAAAAACACCGGGACAGTGAACACTGAAGCTTTCTTT.

The CDR3, as DNA: TGTGCCAGTAGTATATTGGCAGGTCGGGATACGCAGTATTTT. It encodes CASSILAGRDTQYF. The V and J genes are TRBV19 and TRBJ2-3; D is unresolved. The V gene's germline CDR1 is LNHDA and CDR2 SQIVND (reference sequence). There are 14 residues in the CDR3. The germline V and J ends were trimmed by 2 bases and 6 bases, with 12 bases remaining between them. Looking up the rest from reference TRBV19 and TRBJ2-3 gives the full variable domain: DGGITQSPKYLFRKEGQNVTLSCEQNLNHDAMYWYRQDPGQGLRLIYYSQIVNDFQKGDIAEGYSVSREKKESFPLTVTSAQKNPTAFYLCASSILAGRDTQYFGPGTRLTVL.

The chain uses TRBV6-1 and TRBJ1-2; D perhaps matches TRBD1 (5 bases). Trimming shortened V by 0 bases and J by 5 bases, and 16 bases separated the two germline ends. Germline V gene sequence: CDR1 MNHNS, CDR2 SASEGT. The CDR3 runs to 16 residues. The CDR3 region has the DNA TGTGCCAGCAGTGAAGCGCAGGGTCAGGCTGGGTATGGCTACACCTTC. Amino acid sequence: CASSEAQGQAGYGYTF.

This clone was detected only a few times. The CDR3: CASSHQGITEAFF. CDR3 in DNA: TGTGCCAGCAGTCATCAGGGGATAACTGAAGCTTTCTTT. The genes are TRBV16 and TRBJ1-1, with D tentatively TRBD1 (6 bases). CDR1 and CDR2 (germline): KGHSY, FQNENV. The length of the CDR3 is 13 residues. Trimming left V 6 bases short and J 5 bases short, with 13 bases between. Based on the CDR3 plus reference TRBV16 and TRBJ1-1, the full variable domain is GEEVAQTPKHLVRGEGQKAKLYCAPIKGHSYVFWYQQVLKNEFKFLISFQNENVFDETGMPKERFSAKCLPNSPCSLEIQATKLEDSAVYFCASSHQGITEAFFGQGTRLTVV.

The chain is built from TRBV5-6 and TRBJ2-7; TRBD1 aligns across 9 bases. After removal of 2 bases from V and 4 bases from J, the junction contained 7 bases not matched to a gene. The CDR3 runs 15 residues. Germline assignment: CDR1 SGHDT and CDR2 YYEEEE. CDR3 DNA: TGTGCCAGCAGCTTTAGGGGACAGGGCTTATACGAGCAGTACTTC. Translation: CASSFRGQGLYEQYF. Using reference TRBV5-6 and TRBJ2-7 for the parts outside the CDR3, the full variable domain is DAGVTQSPTHLIKTRGQQVTLRCSPKSGHDTVSWYQQALGQGPQFIFQYYEEEERQRGNFPDRFSGHQFPNYSSELNVNALLLGDSALYLCASSFRGQGLYEQYFGPGTRLTVT.

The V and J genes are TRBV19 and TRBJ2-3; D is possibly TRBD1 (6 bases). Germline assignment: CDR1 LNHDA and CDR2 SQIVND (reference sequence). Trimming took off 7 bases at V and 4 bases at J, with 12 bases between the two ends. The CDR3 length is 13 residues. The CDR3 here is CASKVPGADTQYF. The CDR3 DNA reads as TGTGCCAGTAAAGTCCCAGGGGCAGATACGCAGTATTTT.